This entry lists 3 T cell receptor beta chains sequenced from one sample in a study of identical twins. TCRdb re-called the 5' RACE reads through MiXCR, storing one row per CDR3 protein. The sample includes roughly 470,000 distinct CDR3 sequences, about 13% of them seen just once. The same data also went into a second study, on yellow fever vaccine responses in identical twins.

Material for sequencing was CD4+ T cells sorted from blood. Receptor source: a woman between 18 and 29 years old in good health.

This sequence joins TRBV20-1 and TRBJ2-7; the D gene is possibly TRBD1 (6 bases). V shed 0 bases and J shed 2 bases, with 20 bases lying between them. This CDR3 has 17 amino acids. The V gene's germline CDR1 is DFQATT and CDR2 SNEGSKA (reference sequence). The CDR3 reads CSARDFGWQGRPYEQYF. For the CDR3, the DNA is TGCAGTGCTAGAGATTTCGGTTGGCAGGGGCGTCCCTACGAGCAGTACTTC.

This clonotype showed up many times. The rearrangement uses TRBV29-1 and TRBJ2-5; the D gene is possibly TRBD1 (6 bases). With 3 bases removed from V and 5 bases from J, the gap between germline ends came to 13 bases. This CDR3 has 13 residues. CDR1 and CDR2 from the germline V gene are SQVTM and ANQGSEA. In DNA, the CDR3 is TGCAGCGTTGAGGGGGCGCGTCTGGAGACCCAGTACTTC. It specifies CSVEGARLETQYF.

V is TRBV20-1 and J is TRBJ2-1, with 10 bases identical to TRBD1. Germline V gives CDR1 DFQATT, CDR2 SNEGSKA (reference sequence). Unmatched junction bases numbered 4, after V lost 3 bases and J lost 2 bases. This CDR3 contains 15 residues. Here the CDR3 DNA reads TGCAGTGCTAGGCCGGGACAGGGGACCTACAATGAGCAGTTCTTC. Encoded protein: CSARPGQGTYNEQFF.